This TCR beta chain was found in a study of naive and memory T cell subsets. Study-level points and caveats: The RNA method is potentially sensitive to activation and differentiation changes.

This CDR3 is 15 amino acids long. CDR1 DFQATT and CDR2 SNEGSKA come from the germline V gene (reference sequence). The V and J ends lost 3 bases and 1 base respectively, with 16 bases between them. Four PCR rounds used nested alpha and beta constant region primers plus the SP2 primer. In TCRdb, the 5' RACE reads were re-called with MiXCR into one record per CDR3 protein. Among approximately 58,000 distinct CDR3 sequences listed, 5.5% to 8.5% were seen once. The library had UMIs added by 3' ligation of an oligonucleotide to TCR cDNA. This clonotype has ten or more counts. Its antigen is unknown. This clonotype was sampled from a male donor in good health. The V gene is TRBV20-1, the J gene TRBJ2-7; D perhaps matches TRBD2 (6 bases). CDR3 coding DNA: TGCAGTGCTAGTAACCCTCAGGAGGGATCCTACGAGCAGTACTTC. Protein sequence: CSASNPQEGSYEQYF.